These 26 T cell receptor beta chains came from one sample sequenced in a study of shared clonotypes between healthy human individuals. Data came from immunoSEQ multiplex PCR; TCRdb stores just in-frame clones and leaves some out. The profile shows roughly 2,300,000 clones, 85% to 95% of them singletons. Sequencing was performed on naive CD4+ T cells from PBMCs. Subset given: CD45RA+ positively selected. Receptor source: a man between 18 and 29 years old in good health. Some clones in this sample may be carry-over from other donors' samples.

This sequence joins TRBV7-2 and TRBJ2-3; D unclear. The CDR3 loop spans 14 amino acids. CDR1 SGHTA and CDR2 FQGNSA come from the germline V gene. V was trimmed by 5 bases and J by 2 bases, leaving 11 bases between them. CDR3 loop: CASSLASVTDTQYF. CDR3 bases: TGTGCCAGCAGCCTGGCCAGTGTCACAGATACGCAGTATTTT.

This clone was detected only a few times. This sequence joins TRBV28 and TRBJ1-5, with TRBD1 as a possible D gene (6 bases). Germline values: CDR1 MDHEN, CDR2 SYDVKM. V was clipped by 4 bases and J by 4 bases, with 11 bases between them. This CDR3 is built from 14 residues. The CDR3 protein is CASSSQGYNQPQHF. In DNA form, the CDR3 reads TGTGCCAGCAGTTCGCAGGGGTATAATCAGCCCCAGCATTTT.

In this sample, this clone turned up once. This chain links TRBV13 with TRBJ2-1; tentatively, D is TRBD2 (5 bases). The germline gives CDR1 PRHDT, CDR2 FYEKMQ (reference sequence). The length of the CDR3 is 13 residues. V lost 0 bases, J lost 10 bases, and 10 bases lay in between. CDR3: CASSLGSSGEQFF. CDR3 sequence (DNA): TGTGCCAGCAGCTTAGGATCCTCGGGGGAGCAGTTCTTC.

V gene TRBV19 combines with J gene TRBJ2-5; D might be TRBD2 (8 bases). The germline V gene encodes CDR1 LNHDA and CDR2 SQIVND (reference sequence). The CDR3 is made up of 16 amino acids. Trimming removed 9 bases at V and 1 base at J, with 21 bases between. CDR3 sequence: CASRDRGAGAQETQYF. In nucleotides, the CDR3 is TGTGCCAGCCGGGACAGAGGAGCGGGGGCCCAAGAGACCCAGTACTTC.

The rearrangement joins TRBV18 to TRBJ1-2; D call uncertain. Between the trimmed V and J ends, which lost 5 bases and 8 bases, there was a span of 21 bases. The V gene's germline CDR1 is KGHSH and CDR2 LQKENI. The CDR3 is 15 amino acids. The CDR3, as DNA: TGTGCCAGCTCATCCGGCTGGTGGGAACCTGCAGGCTACACCTTC. It specifies CASSSGWWEPAGYTF.

In its sample, this clone was seen a few times. The chain carries TRBV6-5 and TRBJ2-3, with D unclear. The CDR3 is 13 amino acids. Germline lookup yields CDR1 MNHEY and CDR2 SVGAGI. V shed 7 bases and J shed 1 base, with 9 bases lying between them. The chain's CDR3 is CASNSVGTDTQYF. DNA for the CDR3: TGTGCCAGCAACTCGGTAGGCACAGATACGCAGTATTTT.

The sample holds a few counts of this clone. At the DNA level, this CDR3 is encoded by other sequences in the same sample as well. V gene TRBV2 combines with J gene TRBJ2-2; D remains ambiguous. The V gene's germline CDR1 is SNHLY and CDR2 FYNNEI. V dropped 4 bases and J dropped 5 bases, with 2 bases sitting between them. This CDR3 spans 11 amino acids. CDR3 region: CASSATGELFF. CDR3 nucleotide sequence: TGTGCCAGCAGTGCTACCGGGGAGCTGTTTTTT. The variable domain in full, with the rest retrieved from reference TRBV2 and TRBJ2-2, is EPEVTQTPSHQVTQMGQEVILRCVPISNHLYFYWYRQILGQKVEFLVSFYNNEISEKSEIFDDQFSVERPDGSNFTLKIRSTKLEDSAMYFCASSATGELFFGEGSRLTVL.

The chain joins TRBV6-6 to TRBJ1-3; a weak D match, TRBD1 (6 bases). Germline V gene sequence: CDR1 MNHNY, CDR2 SVGAGI (reference sequence). The CDR3 totals 16 residues. V was cut by 7 bases and J by 0 bases, with 16 bases left in between. The CDR3 region has the DNA TGTGCCAGCACCTCCGGGGGGGCCAGCTCTGGAAACACCATATATTTT. Amino acid sequence: CASTSGGASSGNTIYF.

The chain joins TRBV4-2 to TRBJ2-5; the D call may be TRBD1 or TRBD2 (5 bases each). V lost 4 bases, J lost 5 bases, and 17 bases lay in between. The germline V gene encodes CDR1 LGHNA and CDR2 YNFKEQ. This CDR3 has 15 amino acids. DNA of the CDR3: TGTGCCAGCAGCCCAGAGGGACGGCGCGGGGAGACCCAGTACTTC. It translates to CASSPEGRRGETQYF.

The chain has TRBV4-2 and TRBJ1-5; D remains ambiguous. Germline V gene lookup returns CDR1 LGHNA and CDR2 YNFKEQ. The CDR3 loop spans 15 amino acids. Trimming removed 1 base at V and 1 base at J, with 8 bases between. The chain's CDR3 is CASSQAPLSNQPQHF. The DNA for the CDR3 is TGTGCCAGCAGCCAAGCGCCGTTGAGCAATCAGCCCCAGCATTTT.

V gene TRBV6-6 combines with J gene TRBJ1-2, with TRBD1 as a possible D gene (5 bases). The germline V gene has CDR1 MNHNY and CDR2 SVGAGI (reference sequence). The V end was cut by 3 bases, the J end by 5 bases, with 13 bases between. CDR3 length: 14 amino acids. The CDR3 DNA follows: TGTGCCAGCAGTTATGCGGACACTCTATATGGCTACACCTTC. As protein: CASSYADTLYGYTF.

V gene TRBV9 combines with J gene TRBJ2-1, with 11 bases that match TRBD2. V trimming: 3 bases; J trimming: 9 bases; junction bases outside the gene matches: 11. Germline CDR1 SGDLS, CDR2 YYNGEE. The CDR3 is 16 amino acids. The CDR3 protein is CASSEPLAGGYGEQFF. CDR3 in DNA: TGTGCCAGCAGCGAGCCGCTAGCGGGAGGATATGGTGAGCAGTTCTTC. Supplemented by reference TRBV9 and TRBJ2-1, the full variable domain reads DSGVTQTPKHLITATGQRVTLRCSPRSGDLSVYWYQQSLDQGLQFLIQYYNGEERAKGNILERFSAQQFPDLHSELNLSSLELGDSALYFCASSEPLAGGYGEQFFGPGTRLTVL.

The V and J genes are TRBV7-2 and TRBJ2-7, with 11 bases that match TRBD2. Germline CDR1 reads SGHTA; CDR2 reads FQGNSA. Trimming cost V 6 bases and J 7 bases; bases outside gene matches: 8. The length of the CDR3 is 14 residues. CDR3 DNA sequence: TGTGCCAGCAGATCAATCGGACTAGCGGGTGAGCAGTACTTC. It encodes CASRSIGLAGEQYF. Supplemented by reference TRBV7-2 and TRBJ2-7, the full variable domain reads GAGVSQSPSNKVTEKGKDVELRCDPISGHTALYWYRQSLGQGLEFLIYFQGNSAPDKSGLPSDRFSAERTGGSVSTLTIQRTQQEDSAVYLCASRSIGLAGEQYFGPGTRLTVT.

The chain has TRBV23-1 and TRBJ2-7; D is perhaps TRBD2 (6 bases). TRBV23-1 is given ORF status, its function remaining uncertain. The V and J ends lost 0 bases and 4 bases respectively, with 13 bases between them. The CDR3 contains 15 residues. CDR3 nucleotide sequence: TGCGCCAGCAGTCAATCGGGCCAGGGAGGTTACGAGCAGTACTTC. As protein: CASSQSGQGGYEQYF.

The J gene is TRBJ2-3, the V gene TRBV10-2, with D unresolved. Germline V CDR1 and CDR2: WSHSY, SAAADI. The ends were cut back, 4 bases at V and 0 bases at J, with 11 bases in the middle. The CDR3 loop spans 15 amino acids. The CDR3 sequence: CASSVGGQSTDTQYF. The CDR3 DNA is TGCGCCAGCAGTGTTGGTGGCCAGAGCACAGATACGCAGTATTTT.

Comments on this clone: Other DNA sequences in this sample translate to the same CDR3. The V call is TRBV29-1, the J call TRBJ2-7; 10 nucleotides line up with TRBD1. The CDR3 runs 12 residues. The junction had 2 bases not matched to a gene; V was cut back by 4 bases and J by 5 bases. Germline CDR1 SQVTM, CDR2 ANQGSEA. The CDR3 region has the DNA TGCAGCGTTGGGACAGGGGGGGACGAGCAGTACTTC. Translating gives CSVGTGGDEQYF.

The V gene is TRBV7-8, the J gene TRBJ2-7; D is perhaps TRBD1 or TRBD2 (5 bases each). The CDR3 is made up of 15 amino acids. The germline gives CDR1 SGHVS, CDR2 FQNEAQ. Deletions cut 0 bases from V and 3 bases from J, with 12 bases between. The CDR3 here is CASSLAQGPFYEQYF. As DNA, the CDR3 is TGTGCCAGCAGCTTAGCGCAGGGACCCTTCTACGAGCAGTACTTC.

The chain carries TRBV28 and TRBJ2-5, with no clear D. Trimming stripped 4 bases from V and 9 bases from J, with 12 bases between. Germline CDR1 MDHEN, CDR2 SYDVKM. The CDR3 runs to 12 residues. CDR3 loop: CASSYSPESQYF. Written as DNA, the CDR3 is TGTGCCAGCAGTTATTCCCCTGAGTCCCAGTACTTC.

The chain uses TRBV5-1 and TRBJ2-1; 13 bases are a match to TRBD2. Germline V gene lookup returns CDR1 SGHRS and CDR2 YFSETQ. V shed 4 bases and J 8 bases; nucleotides not matched to a gene: 6. The CDR3 is made up of 15 amino acids. The CDR3 reads CASSHGLAGDHEQFF. Here the CDR3 DNA reads TGCGCCAGCAGCCATGGACTAGCGGGAGACCATGAGCAGTTCTTC.

The genes are TRBV9 and TRBJ2-3; 7 nucleotides align to TRBD2. The germline V gene has CDR1 SGDLS and CDR2 YYNGEE. The CDR3 spans 15 residues. J gave up 4 bases and V 1 base, and 6 bases lay outside the gene matches. The CDR3 spells CASSVLGEGADTQYF. DNA for the CDR3: TGTGCCAGCAGCGTACTGGGGGAGGGCGCAGATACGCAGTATTTT.

With regard to this clone: The identical CDR3 is also encoded by other nucleotide sequences in the sample. The chain combines TRBV5-1 with TRBJ2-2; 7 positions match TRBD2. Germline lookup yields CDR1 SGHRS and CDR2 YFSETQ. J gave up 5 bases and V 0 bases, and 4 bases lay outside the gene matches. The CDR3 sequence is 15 residues long. CDR3 DNA: TGCGCCAGCAGCTTGGCCGCTAGCGGAACCGGGGAGCTGTTTTTT. It specifies CASSLAASGTGELFF.

Only one count was recorded for this clone. V and J are TRBV29-1 and TRBJ2-1; D is unresolved. Per the germline V gene, CDR1 is SQVTM and CDR2 is ANQGSEA. The CDR3 is 11 amino acids. Trimming left V 7 bases short and J 5 bases short, with 9 bases between. CDR3 in amino acids: CSAEPDNEQFF. In DNA, the CDR3 is TGCAGCGCGGAGCCCGACAATGAGCAGTTCTTC.

The chain recombines TRBV19 with TRBJ1-3, with D possibly matching TRBD1 (5 bases). V lost 4 bases and J lost 0, with 10 bases in between. The CDR3 consists of 15 residues. Germline CDR1 reads LNHDA; CDR2 reads SQIVND (reference sequence). CDR3 coding DNA: TGTGCCAGTAGTACAGGACACCTCTCTGGAAACACCATATATTTT. Its translation: CASSTGHLSGNTIYF.

J is TRBJ2-3 and V is TRBV5-1; tentatively, D is TRBD1 or TRBD2 (5 bases each). The ends were cut back, 2 bases at V and 10 bases at J, with 26 bases in the middle. The CDR3 covers 17 residues. CDR1 and CDR2 from the germline V gene are SGHRS and YFSETQ. CDR3 amino acids: CASSLGATGTTSEAQYF. The CDR3 DNA is TGCGCCAGCAGCTTAGGTGCTACCGGGACCACCAGCGAGGCGCAGTATTTT.

This chain uses TRBV29-1 with TRBJ2-5; D gene ambiguous. This CDR3 has 12 residues. The V and J ends lost 5 bases and 2 bases respectively, with 9 bases between them. CDR1 SQVTM and CDR2 ANQGSEA come from the germline V gene. CDR3 region: CSVKGAQETQYF. In DNA form, the CDR3 reads TGCAGCGTTAAGGGTGCTCAAGAGACCCAGTACTTC.

V is TRBV6-5 and J is TRBJ2-1, with 7 bases identical to TRBD1. The CDR3 covers 15 residues. The junction had 9 bases not matched to a gene; V was cut back by 6 bases and J by 4 bases. In germline, CDR1 is MNHEY, CDR2 SVGAGI. The CDR3 loop is CASRGDRPTYNEQFF. In DNA, the CDR3 is TGTGCCAGCAGAGGGGACAGACCAACTTACAATGAGCAGTTCTTC.